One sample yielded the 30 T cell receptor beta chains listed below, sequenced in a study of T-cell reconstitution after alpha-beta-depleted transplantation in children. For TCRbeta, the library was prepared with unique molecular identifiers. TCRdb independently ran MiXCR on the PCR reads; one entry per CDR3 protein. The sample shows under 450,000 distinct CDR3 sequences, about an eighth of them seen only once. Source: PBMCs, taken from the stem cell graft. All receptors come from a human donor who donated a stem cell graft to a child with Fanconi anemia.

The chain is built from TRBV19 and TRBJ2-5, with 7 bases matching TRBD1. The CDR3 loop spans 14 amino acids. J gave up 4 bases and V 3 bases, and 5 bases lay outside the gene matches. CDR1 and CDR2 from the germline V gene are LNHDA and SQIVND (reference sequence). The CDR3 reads CASSMGQLTETQYF. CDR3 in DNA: TGTGCCAGTAGTATGGGACAGTTGACAGAGACCCAGTACTTC.

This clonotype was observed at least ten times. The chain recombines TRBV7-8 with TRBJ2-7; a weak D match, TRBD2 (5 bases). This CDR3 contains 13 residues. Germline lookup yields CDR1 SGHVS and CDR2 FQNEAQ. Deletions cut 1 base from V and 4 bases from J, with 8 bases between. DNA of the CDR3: TGTGCCAGCAGCTTAGGGCGGGCTTACGAGCAGTACGTC. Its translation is CASSLGRAYEQYV.

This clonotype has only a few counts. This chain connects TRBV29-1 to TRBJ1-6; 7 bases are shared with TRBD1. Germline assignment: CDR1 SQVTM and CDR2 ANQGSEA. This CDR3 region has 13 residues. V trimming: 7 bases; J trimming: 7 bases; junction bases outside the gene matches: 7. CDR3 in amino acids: CSAATGRNSPLHF. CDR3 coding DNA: TGCAGCGCGGCGACAGGGAGGAATTCACCCCTCCACTTT.

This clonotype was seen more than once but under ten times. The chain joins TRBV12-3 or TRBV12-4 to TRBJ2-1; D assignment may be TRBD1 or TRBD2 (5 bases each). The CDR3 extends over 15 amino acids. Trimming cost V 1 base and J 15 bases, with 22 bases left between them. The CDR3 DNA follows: TGTGCCAGCAGTTTAGGAGGGTTTGGGACCCCCGGGCGGTTCTTC. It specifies CASSLGGFGTPGRFF.

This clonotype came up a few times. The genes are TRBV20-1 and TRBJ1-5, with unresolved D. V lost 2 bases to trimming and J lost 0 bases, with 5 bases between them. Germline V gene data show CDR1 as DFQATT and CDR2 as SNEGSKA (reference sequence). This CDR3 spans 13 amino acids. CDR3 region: CSARQNSNQPQHF. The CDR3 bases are TGCAGTGCTAGACAGAATAGCAATCAGCCCCAGCATTTT.

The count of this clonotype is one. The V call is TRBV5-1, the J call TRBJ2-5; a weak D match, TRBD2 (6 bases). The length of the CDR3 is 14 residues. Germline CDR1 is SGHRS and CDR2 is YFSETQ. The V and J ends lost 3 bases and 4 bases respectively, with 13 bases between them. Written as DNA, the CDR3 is TGCGCCAGCAGCTGGCCTCTAGCGAGAGAGACCCAGTACTTC. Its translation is CASSWPLARETQYF. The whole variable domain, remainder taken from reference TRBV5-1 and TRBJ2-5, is KAGVTQTPRYLIKTRGQQVTLSCSPISGHRSVSWYQQTPGQGLQFLFEYFSETQRNKGNFPGRFSGRQFSNSRSEMNVSTLELGDSALYLCASSWPLARETQYFGPGTRLLVL.

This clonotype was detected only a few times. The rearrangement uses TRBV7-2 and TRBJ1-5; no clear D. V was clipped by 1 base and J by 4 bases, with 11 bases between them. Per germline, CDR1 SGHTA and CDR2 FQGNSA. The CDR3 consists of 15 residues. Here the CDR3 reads CASSLVGERNQPQHF. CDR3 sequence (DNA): TGTGCCAGCAGCTTAGTTGGGGAAAGGAATCAGCCCCAGCATTTT. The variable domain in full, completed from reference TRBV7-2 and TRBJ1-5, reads GAGVSQSPSNKVTEKGKDVELRCDPISGHTALYWYRQSLGQGLEFLIYFQGNSAPDKSGLPSDRFSAERTGGSVSTLTIQRTQQEDSAVYLCASSLVGERNQPQHFGDGTRLSIL.

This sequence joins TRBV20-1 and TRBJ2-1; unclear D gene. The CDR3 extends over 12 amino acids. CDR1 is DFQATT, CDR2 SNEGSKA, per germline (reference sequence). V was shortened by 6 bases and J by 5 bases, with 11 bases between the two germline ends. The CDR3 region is CSARTVNNEQFF. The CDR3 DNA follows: TGCAGTGCAAGGACCGTGAACAATGAGCAGTTCTTC.

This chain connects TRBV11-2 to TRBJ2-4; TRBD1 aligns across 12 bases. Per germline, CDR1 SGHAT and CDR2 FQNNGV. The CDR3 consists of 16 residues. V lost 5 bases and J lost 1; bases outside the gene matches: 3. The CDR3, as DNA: TGTGCCAGCAGCCGGGACAGGGGGCGCGCCAAAAACATTCAGTACTTC. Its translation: CASSRDRGRAKNIQYF.

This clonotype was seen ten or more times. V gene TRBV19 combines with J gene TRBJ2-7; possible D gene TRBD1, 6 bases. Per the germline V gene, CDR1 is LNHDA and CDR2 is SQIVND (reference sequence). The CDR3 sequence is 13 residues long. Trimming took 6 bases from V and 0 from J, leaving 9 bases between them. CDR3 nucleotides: TGTGCCAGTAGCGGGACAAGCTCCTACGAGCAGTACTTC. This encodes CASSGTSSYEQYF. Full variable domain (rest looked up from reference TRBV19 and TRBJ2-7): DGGITQSPKYLFRKEGQNVTLSCEQNLNHDAMYWYRQDPGQGLRLIYYSQIVNDFQKGDIAEGYSVSREKKESFPLTVTSAQKNPTAFYLCASSGTSSYEQYFGPGTRLTVT.

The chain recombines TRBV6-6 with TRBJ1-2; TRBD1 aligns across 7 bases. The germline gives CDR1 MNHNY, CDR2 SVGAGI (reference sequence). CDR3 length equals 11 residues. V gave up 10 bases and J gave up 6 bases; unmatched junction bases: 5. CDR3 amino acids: CANRQGNGYTF. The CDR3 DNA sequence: TGTGCCAACCGACAGGGCAATGGCTACACCTTC.

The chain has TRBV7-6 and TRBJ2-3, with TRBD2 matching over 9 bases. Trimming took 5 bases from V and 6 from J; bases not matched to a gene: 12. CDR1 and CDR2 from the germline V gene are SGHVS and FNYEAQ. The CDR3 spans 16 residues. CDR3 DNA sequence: TGTGCCAGCAGCGGCTCGGCGCGGGGGGGCCACGATACGCAGTATTTT. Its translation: CASSGSARGGHDTQYF. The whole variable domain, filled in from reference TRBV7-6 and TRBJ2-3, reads GAGVSQSPRYKVTKRGQDVALRCDPISGHVSLYWYRQALGQGPEFLTYFNYEAQQDKSGLPNDRFSAERPEGSISTLTIQRTEQRDSAMYRCASSGSARGGHDTQYFGPGTRLTVL.

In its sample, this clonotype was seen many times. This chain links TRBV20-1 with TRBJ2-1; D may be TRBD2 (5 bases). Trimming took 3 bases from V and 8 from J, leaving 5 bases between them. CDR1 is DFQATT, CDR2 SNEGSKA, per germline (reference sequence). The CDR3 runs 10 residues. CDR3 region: CSARRDEQFF. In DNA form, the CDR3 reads TGCAGTGCTAGGAGGGATGAGCAGTTCTTC.

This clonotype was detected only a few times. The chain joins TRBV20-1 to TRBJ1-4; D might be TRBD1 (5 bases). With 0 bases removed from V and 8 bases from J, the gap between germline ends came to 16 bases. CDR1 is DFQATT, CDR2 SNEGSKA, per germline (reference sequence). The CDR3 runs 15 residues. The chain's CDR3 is CSARDLDGGGEKLFF. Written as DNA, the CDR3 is TGCAGTGCTAGAGACCTCGATGGGGGAGGCGAAAAACTGTTTTTT.

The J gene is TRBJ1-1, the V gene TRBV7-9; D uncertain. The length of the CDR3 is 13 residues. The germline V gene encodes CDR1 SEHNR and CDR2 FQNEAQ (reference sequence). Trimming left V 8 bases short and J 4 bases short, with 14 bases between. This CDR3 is CASRRDVITEAFF. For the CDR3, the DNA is TGTGCCAGCCGCCGCGACGTAATCACTGAAGCTTTCTTT.

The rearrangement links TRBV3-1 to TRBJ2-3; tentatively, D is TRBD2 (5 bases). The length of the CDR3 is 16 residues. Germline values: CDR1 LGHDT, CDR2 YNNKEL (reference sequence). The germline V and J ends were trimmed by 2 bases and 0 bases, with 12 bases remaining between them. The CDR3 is CASSQMRLTSTDTQYF. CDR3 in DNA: TGTGCCAGCAGCCAAATGCGACTAACTAGCACAGATACGCAGTATTTT.

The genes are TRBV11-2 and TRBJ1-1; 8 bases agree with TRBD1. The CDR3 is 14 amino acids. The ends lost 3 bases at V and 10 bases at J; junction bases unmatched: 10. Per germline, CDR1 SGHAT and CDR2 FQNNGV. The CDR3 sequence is CASSLGQAGLGAFF. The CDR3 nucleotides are TGTGCCAGCAGCTTGGGACAGGCAGGGCTGGGAGCTTTCTTT. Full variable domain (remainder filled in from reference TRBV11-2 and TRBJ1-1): EAGVAQSPRYKIIEKRQSVAFWCNPISGHATLYWYQQILGQGPKLLIQFQNNGVVDDSQLPKDRFSAERLKGVDSTLKIQPAKLEDSAVYLCASSLGQAGLGAFFGQGTRLTVV.

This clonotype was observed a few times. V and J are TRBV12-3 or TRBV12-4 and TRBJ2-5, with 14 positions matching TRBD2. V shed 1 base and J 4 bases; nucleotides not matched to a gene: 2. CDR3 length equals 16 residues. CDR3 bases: TGTGCCAGCAGTTTAGTGGGACTAGCGGGAGCAGAGACCCAGTACTTC. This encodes CASSLVGLAGAETQYF.

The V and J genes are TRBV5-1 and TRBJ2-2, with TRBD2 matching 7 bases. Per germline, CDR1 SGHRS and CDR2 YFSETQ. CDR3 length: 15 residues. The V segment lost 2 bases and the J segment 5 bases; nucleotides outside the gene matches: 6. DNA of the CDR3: TGCGCCAGCAGCTTACGGGGGGAGTGGACCGGGGAGCTGTTTTTT. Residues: CASSLRGEWTGELFF. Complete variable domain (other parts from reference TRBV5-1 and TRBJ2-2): KAGVTQTPRYLIKTRGQQVTLSCSPISGHRSVSWYQQTPGQGLQFLFEYFSETQRNKGNFPGRFSGRQFSNSRSEMNVSTLELGDSALYLCASSLRGEWTGELFFGEGSRLTVL.

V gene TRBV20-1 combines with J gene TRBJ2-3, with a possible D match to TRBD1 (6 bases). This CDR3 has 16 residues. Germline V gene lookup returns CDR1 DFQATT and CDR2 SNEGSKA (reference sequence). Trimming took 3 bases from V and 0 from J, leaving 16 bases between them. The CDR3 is CSASPLYRVSTDTQYF. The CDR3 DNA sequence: TGCAGTGCTAGCCCATTATACAGGGTTAGCACAGATACGCAGTATTTT.

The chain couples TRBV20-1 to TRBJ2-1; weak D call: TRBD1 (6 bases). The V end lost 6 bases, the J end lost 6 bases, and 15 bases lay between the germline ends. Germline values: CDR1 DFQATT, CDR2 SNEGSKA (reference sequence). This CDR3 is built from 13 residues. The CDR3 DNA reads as TGCAGTGCCGAGGGCGGACAGACCAATGAGCAGTTCTTC. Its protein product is CSAEGGQTNEQFF.

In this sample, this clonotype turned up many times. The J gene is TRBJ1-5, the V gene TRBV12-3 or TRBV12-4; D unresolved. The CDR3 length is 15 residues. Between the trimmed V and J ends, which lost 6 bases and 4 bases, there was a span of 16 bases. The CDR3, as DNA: TGTGCCAGCAGCCAGACCGCGGCAGCGAATCAGCCCCAGCATTTT. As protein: CASSQTAAANQPQHF.

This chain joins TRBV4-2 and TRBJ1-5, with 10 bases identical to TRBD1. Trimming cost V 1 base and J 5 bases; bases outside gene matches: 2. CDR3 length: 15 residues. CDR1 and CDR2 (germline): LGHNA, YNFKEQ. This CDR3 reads CASSQGDRGDQPQHF. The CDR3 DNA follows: TGTGCCAGCAGCCAAGGGGACAGGGGCGATCAGCCCCAGCATTTT.

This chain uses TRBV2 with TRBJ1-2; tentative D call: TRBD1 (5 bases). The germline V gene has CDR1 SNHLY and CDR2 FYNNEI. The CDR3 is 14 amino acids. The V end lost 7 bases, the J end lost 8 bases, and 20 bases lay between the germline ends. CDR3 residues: CASNAGREVGGYTF. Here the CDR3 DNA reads TGTGCCAGCAACGCGGGACGGGAAGTAGGGGGCTACACCTTC.

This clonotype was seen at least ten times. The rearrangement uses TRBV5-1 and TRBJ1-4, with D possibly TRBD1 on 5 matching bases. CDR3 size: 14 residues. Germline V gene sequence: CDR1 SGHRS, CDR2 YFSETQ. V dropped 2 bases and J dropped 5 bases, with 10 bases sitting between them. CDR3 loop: CASSFGQPNEKLFF. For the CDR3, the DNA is TGCGCCAGCAGCTTTGGACAACCGAATGAAAAACTGTTTTTT. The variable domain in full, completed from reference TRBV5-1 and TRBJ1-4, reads KAGVTQTPRYLIKTRGQQVTLSCSPISGHRSVSWYQQTPGQGLQFLFEYFSETQRNKGNFPGRFSGRQFSNSRSEMNVSTLELGDSALYLCASSFGQPNEKLFFGSGTQLSVL.

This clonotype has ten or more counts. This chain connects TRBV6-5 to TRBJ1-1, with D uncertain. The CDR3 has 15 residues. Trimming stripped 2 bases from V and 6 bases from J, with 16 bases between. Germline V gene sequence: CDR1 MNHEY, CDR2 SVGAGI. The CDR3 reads CASSYGSGSQAEAFF. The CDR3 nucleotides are TGTGCCAGCAGTTACGGATCTGGCTCGCAGGCTGAAGCTTTCTTT.

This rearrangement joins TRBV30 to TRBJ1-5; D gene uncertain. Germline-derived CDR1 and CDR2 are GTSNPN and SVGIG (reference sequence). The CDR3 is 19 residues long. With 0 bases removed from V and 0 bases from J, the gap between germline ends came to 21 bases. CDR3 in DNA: TGTGCCTGGAGTGTAGGCAGGTCGTTGGACTTTAATAGCAATCAGCCCCAGCATTTT. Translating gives CAWSVGRSLDFNSNQPQHF.

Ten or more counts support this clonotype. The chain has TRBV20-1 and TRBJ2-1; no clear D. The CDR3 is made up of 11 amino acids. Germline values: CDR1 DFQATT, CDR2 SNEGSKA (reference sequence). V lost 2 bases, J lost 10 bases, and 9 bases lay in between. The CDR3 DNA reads TGCAGTGCTAGATCGCAGCCGGAGCAGTTCTTC. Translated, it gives CSARSQPEQFF.

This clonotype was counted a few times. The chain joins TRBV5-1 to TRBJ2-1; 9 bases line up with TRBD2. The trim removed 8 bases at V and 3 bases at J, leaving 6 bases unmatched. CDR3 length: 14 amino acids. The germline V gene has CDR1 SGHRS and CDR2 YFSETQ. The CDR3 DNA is TGCGCCAGTAGGCGGGGGGGAAACTACAATGAGCAGTTCTTC. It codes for CASRRGGNYNEQFF.

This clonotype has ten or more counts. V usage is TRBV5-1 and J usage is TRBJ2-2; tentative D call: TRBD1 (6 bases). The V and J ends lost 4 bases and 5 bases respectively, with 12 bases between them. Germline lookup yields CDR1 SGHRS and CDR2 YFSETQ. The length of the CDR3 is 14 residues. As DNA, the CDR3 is TGCGCCAGCAGCCTCCAGACAGGAACCGGGGAGCTGTTTTTT. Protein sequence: CASSLQTGTGELFF.